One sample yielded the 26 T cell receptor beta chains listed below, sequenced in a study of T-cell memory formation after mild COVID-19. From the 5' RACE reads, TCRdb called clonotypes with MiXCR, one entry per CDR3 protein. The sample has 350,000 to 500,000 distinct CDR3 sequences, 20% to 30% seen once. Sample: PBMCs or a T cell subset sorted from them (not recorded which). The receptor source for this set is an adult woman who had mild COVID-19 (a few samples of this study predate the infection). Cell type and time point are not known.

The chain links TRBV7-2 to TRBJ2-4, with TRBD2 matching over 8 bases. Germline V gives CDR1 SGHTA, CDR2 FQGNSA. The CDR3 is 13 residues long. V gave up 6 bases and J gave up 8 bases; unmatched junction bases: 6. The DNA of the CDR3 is TGTGCCAGCAGATCGGGACTAGGGGACATTCAGTACTTC. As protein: CASRSGLGDIQYF.

CDR3 coding DNA: TGTGCCAGCAGCTTAGCAGGAGACAACTACGAGCAGTACTTC. It translates to CASSLAGDNYEQYF. The V gene is TRBV7-8, the J gene TRBJ2-7, with no clear D. The CDR3 covers 14 residues. V gave up 0 bases and J gave up 3 bases, with 9 bases separating them. Germline loops: CDR1 SGHVS, CDR2 FQNEAQ.

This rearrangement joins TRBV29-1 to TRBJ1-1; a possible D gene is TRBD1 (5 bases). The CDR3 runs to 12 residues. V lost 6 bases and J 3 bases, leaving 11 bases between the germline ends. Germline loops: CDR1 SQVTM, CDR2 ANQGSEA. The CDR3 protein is CSVTGGDTEAFF. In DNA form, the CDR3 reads TGCAGCGTCACCGGGGGGGACACTGAAGCTTTCTTT.

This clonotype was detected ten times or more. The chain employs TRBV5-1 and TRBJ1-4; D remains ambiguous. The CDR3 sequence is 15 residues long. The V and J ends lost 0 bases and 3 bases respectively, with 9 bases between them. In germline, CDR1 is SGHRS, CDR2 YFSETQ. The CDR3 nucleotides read TGCGCCAGCAGCTTGGTGGGGATGGCTAATGAAAAACTGTTTTTT. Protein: CASSLVGMANEKLFF.

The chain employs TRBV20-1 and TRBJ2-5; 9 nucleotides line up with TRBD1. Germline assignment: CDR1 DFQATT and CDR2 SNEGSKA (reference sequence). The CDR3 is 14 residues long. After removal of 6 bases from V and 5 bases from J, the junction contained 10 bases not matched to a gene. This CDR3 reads CSANPGTGLETQYF. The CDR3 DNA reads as TGCAGTGCCAATCCCGGGACAGGGCTGGAGACCCAGTACTTC.

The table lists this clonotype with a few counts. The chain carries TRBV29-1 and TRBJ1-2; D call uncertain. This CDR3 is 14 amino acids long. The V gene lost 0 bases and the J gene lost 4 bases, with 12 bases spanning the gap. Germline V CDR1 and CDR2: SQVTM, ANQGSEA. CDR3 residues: CSVEDVGKAYGYTF. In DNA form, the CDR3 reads TGCAGCGTTGAAGATGTGGGAAAGGCCTATGGCTACACCTTC.

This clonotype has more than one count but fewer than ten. The DNA of the CDR3 is TGCGCCAGCAGCACGGACAGAGGGCTAGCGGGAAAATACGAGCAGTACTTC. Its translation is CASSTDRGLAGKYEQYF. The V and J genes are TRBV5-1 and TRBJ2-7; 9 bases fit TRBD2. V dropped 4 bases and J dropped 4; count of bases not matched to a gene: 15. CDR1 is SGHRS and CDR2 is YFSETQ in the germline V gene. The CDR3 is 17 residues long.

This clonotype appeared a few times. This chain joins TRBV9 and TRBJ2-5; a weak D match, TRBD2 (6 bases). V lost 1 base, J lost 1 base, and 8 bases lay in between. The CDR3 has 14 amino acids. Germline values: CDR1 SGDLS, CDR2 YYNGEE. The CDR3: CASSVRSGQETQYF. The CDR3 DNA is TGTGCCAGCAGCGTACGTAGCGGCCAAGAGACCCAGTACTTC.

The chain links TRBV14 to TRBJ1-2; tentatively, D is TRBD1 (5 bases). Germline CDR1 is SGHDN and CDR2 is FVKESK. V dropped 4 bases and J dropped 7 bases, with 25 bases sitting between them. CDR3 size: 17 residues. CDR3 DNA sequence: TGTGCCAGCAGCCCCTACCCCCCGACCCAGGGATTCGGTGGCTACACCTTC. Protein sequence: CASSPYPPTQGFGGYTF.

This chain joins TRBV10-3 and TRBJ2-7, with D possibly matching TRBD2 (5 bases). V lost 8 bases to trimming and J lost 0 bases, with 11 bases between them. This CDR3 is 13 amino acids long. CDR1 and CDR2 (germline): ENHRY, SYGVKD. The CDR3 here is CAILWTDSYEQYF. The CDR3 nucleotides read TGTGCCATCCTCTGGACTGACTCCTACGAGCAGTACTTC.

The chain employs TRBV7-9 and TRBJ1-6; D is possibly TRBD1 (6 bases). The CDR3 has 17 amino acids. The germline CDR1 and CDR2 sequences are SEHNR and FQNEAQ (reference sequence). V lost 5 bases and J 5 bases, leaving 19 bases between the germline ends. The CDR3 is CASSPPGVPGDNSPLHF. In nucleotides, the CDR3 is TGTGCCAGCAGCCCCCCTGGGGTCCCAGGGGATAATTCACCCCTCCACTTT.

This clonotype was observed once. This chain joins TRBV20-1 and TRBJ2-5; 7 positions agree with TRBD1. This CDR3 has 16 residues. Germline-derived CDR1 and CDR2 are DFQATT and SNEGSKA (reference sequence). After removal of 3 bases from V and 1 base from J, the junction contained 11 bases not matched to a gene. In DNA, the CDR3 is TGCAGTGCTAGTCTCCTCGACAGGGTCACCCAAGAGACCCAGTACTTC. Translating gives CSASLLDRVTQETQYF.

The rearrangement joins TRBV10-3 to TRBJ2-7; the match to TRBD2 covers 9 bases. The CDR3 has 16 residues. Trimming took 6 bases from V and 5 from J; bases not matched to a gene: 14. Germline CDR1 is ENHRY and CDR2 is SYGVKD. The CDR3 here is CAISDLGKAGGDEQYF. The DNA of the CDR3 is TGTGCCATCAGCGACCTCGGTAAGGCGGGAGGGGACGAGCAGTACTTC.

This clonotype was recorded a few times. The CDR3 sequence is CASSYSEAGPYNEQFF. CDR3 sequence (DNA): TGTGCCAGCAGTTACTCTGAGGCGGGCCCCTACAATGAGCAGTTCTTC. The chain links TRBV6-2 or TRBV6-3 to TRBJ2-1, with a tentative D call TRBD2 (5 bases). Germline V gene data show CDR1 as MNHEY and CDR2 as SVGEGT. The V end lost 0 bases, the J end lost 2 bases, and 11 bases lay between the germline ends. The length of the CDR3 is 16 residues.

In nucleotides, the CDR3 is TGTGCCAGCAGCCTGGGCTATGGAAAGCAGTTCTTC. Its protein is CASSLGYGKQFF. The V gene is TRBV5-6, the J gene TRBJ2-1; D is unclear. Looked up from germline, CDR1 is SGHDT and CDR2 is YYEEEE. V shed 4 bases and J shed 11 bases, with 13 bases lying between them. This CDR3 is built from 12 residues.

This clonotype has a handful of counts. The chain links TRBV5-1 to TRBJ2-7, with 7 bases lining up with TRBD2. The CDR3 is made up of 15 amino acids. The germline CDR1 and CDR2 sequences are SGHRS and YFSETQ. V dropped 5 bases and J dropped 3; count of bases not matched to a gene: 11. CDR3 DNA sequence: TGCGCCAGCAGGAACGCACCGGGACTACTCTACGAGCAGTACTTC. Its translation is CASRNAPGLLYEQYF.

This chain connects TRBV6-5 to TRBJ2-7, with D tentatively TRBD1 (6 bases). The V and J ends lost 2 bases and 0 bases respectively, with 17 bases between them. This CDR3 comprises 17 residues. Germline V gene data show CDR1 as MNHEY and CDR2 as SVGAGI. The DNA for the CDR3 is TGTGCCAGCAGTTACCATACACAGGGCCTGAGCTCCTACGAGCAGTACTTC. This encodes CASSYHTQGLSSYEQYF.

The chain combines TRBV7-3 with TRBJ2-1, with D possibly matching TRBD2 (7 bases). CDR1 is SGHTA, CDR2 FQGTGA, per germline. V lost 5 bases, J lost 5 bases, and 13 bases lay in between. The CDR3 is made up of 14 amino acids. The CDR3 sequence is CASSPRGGDNEQFF. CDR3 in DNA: TGTGCCAGCAGCCCGAGGGGGGGGGACAATGAGCAGTTCTTC.

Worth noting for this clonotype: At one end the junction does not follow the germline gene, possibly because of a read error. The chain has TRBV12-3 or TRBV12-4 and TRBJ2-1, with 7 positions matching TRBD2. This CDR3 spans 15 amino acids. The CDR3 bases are TGTGCCAGCAGTCTAGCGGTCGGCGCCTACAATGAGCAGTTCTTC. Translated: CASSLAVGAYNEQFF.

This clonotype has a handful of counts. CDR3 bases: TGTGCCAGCAGCGTGGGACAGGGGAATTCACCCCTCCACTTT. It encodes CASSVGQGNSPLHF. The chain recombines TRBV9 with TRBJ1-6; 10 nucleotides match TRBD1. Per germline, CDR1 SGDLS and CDR2 YYNGEE. The CDR3 runs 14 residues. The V and J ends lost 2 bases and 7 bases, in that order; junction bases with no gene match: 0.

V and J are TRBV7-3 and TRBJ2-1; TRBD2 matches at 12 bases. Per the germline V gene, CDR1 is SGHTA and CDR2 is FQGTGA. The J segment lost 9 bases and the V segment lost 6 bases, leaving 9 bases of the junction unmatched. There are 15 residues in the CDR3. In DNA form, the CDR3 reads TGTGCCAGCAGTTCTAGCGGGGGGGTGAGAAGTGAGCAGTTCTTC. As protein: CASSSSGGVRSEQFF.

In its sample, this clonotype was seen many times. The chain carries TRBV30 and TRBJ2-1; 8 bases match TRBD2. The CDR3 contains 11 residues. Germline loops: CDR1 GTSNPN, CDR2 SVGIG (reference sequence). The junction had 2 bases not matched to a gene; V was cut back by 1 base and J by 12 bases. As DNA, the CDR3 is TGTGCCTGGAGTGCCGCGGGGGGGCAGTTCTTC. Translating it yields CAWSAAGGQFF.

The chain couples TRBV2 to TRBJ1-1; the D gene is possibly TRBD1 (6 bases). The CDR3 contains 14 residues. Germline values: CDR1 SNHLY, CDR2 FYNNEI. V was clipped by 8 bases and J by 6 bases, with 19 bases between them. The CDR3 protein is CASGLGGLGAEAFF. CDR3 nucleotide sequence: TGTGCCAGCGGGTTGGGGGGGCTGGGCGCTGAAGCTTTCTTT.

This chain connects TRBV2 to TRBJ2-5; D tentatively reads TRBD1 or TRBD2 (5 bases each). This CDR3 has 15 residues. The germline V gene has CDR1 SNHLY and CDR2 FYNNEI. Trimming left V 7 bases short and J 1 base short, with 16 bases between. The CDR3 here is CASIDGTVRQETQYF. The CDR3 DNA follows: TGTGCCAGCATTGACGGGACGGTGCGCCAAGAGACCCAGTACTTC.

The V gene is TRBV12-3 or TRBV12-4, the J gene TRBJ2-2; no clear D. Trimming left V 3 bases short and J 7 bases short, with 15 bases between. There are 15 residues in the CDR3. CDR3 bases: TGTGCCAGCAGTTTCCGTCACGAACGGGTCGGGGAGCTGTTTTTT. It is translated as CASSFRHERVGELFF.

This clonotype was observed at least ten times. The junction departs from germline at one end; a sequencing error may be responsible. CDR3 in amino acids: CSALGAQLLIF. The CDR3 DNA follows: TGCAGTGCTCTCGGGGCCCAATTACTAATCTTT. V gene TRBV20-1 combines with J gene TRBJ1-1, with D possibly TRBD1 on 5 matching bases. This CDR3 comprises 11 residues. Germline loops: CDR1 DFQATT, CDR2 SNEGSKA (reference sequence).